This T cell receptor beta chain derives from a study of a mutant IDH1 vaccine in newly diagnosed glioma. The study's findings and limits: Apparently unrelated to pseudoprogression were changes in the top peripheral T cell clonotypes.

Clones were read by immunoSEQ multiplex PCR, and TCRdb kept only the in-frame ones, dropping some. The profile shows around 32,000 clones, roughly 77% of them singletons. About this clone: The antigen is not known.

The time point is: week 35, safety follow-up. Topical imiquimod accompanied each vaccine dose, which consisted of 300 ug of mutant IDH1 20-mer peptide. The vaccination schedule gave patients eight doses in weeks 1, 3, 5, 7, 11, 15, 19 and 23. The CDR3 contains 15 residues. Trimming removed 6 bases from V and 7 bases from J, with 22 bases in between. Germline V CDR1 and CDR2: MNHEY, SVGAGI. This TCR derives from a man aged 35 to 55 with glioma. Some clones in this sample may be carry-over from other donors' samples. This rearrangement joins TRBV6-5 to TRBJ2-7, with D possibly matching TRBD2 (5 bases). The sequencing here drew on PBMCs, taken from a glioma patient whose treatment included an IDH1 peptide vaccine. The CDR3 DNA sequence: TGTGCCAGCAGGCGACCTACGGGTCCAACGGGGGAGCAGTACTTC. Translation gives CASRRPTGPTGEQYF.